The clone carrying this T cell receptor (beta chain) has a handful of counts. Its antigen remains unidentified. The data are from a study of CD8 T cells in ankylosing spondylitis. Findings and caveats of the study: Seemingly characteristic of ankylosing spondylitis blood was a TCR beta motif consisting of roughly 8 highly homologous variants. Prior literature has documented some motif variants in synovial fluid and blood from reactive arthritis.

Each TCR beta library was made by quantitative 5'-RACE that incorporated molecular barcodes. TCRdb processed the 5' RACE reads anew with MiXCR; each CDR3 protein has one entry. The sample contains about 420,000 distinct CDR3 sequences, 20% to 25% of which appear only once. The length of the CDR3 is 13 residues. Trimming stripped 0 bases from V and 7 bases from J, with 6 bases between. Germline values: CDR1 LNHNV, CDR2 YYDKDF (reference sequence). Sequenced material: blood, either unsorted or a sorted T cell fraction (not recorded which). This TCR was recovered from a male donor with ankylosing spondylitis. The gene calls are TRBV15 and TRBJ2-2; no definite D call. Here the CDR3 reads CATSRDMGGELFF. DNA of the CDR3: TGTGCCACCAGCAGAGATATGGGCGGGGAGCTGTTTTTT.